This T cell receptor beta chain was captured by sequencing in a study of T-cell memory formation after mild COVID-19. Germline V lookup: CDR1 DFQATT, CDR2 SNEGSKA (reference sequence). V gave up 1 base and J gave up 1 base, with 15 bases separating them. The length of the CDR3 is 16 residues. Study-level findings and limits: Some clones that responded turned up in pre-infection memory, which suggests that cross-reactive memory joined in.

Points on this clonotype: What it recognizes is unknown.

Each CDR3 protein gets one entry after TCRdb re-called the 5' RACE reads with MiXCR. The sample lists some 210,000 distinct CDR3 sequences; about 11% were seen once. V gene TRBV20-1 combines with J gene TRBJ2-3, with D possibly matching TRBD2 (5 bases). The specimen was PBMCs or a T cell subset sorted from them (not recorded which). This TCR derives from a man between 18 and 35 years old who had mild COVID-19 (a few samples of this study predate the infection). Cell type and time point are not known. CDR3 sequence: CSARAGLHARTDTQYF. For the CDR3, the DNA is TGCAGTGCTAGAGCTGGACTCCACGCTCGCACAGATACGCAGTATTTT.